This T cell receptor beta chain was sequenced for a study of cytomegalovirus exposure and HLA in healthy donors (dated by TCRdb to the late 2010s). Study-level background: According to an earlier analysis of several hundred of the donors, 150 million to 200 million T cells yielded 95 million to 140 million unique TCR beta sequences and 276 Gb of sequence data. Approximately 300 gigabases of sequencing data and 70 million to 100 million unique TCR sequences made up an early release that covered several hundred HLA-typed donors. Of the roughly 400 genotyped donors, around 81% fell in the genetic ancestry cluster associated with self-reported Caucasian donors. The aim of the study was to test whether cataloging public T cell receptors could identify signatures of past pathogen exposure. Using immunosequencing, the study profiled T cell repertoires from some 670 subjects and related those repertoires to cytomegalovirus serostatus. Besides the first cohort of some 670 subjects, a separate validation cohort made up of 120 different subjects was used. The study combined high-throughput TCR immunosequencing, statistical association of individual TCRs with disease status, and machine learning to predict cytomegalovirus infection status. A later analysis re-examined previously published TCR beta repertoires from over 500 donors and added high-resolution HLA genotyping to investigate patterns of TCR occurrence. Rather than drawing on any new phenotypic data, the later analysis identified candidate immune exposures from TCR beta sequences and the way those sequences occurred across donors. An earlier analysis of approximately 630 of the donors applied high-throughput TCR beta sequencing to assess whether each TCR beta V gene segment acted as functional or pseudogenic. Donor age, sex, ethnicity and CMV serostatus were compiled alongside the repertoire data. A later genetic analysis took genome-wide SNP genotypes for about three fifths of the 666 donors and used that subset as a discovery cohort. All discovery cohort repertoires had been generated using a single sequencing platform. HLA typing covered class I and class II loci at four-digit resolution. Typing coverage varied by locus: about 620-640 donors for A, B, C, DRB1 and DQB1; around 560 for DQA1; approximately 610 for DPA1; under 490 for DPB1. Because of strong linkage in the cohort, roughly five DR-DQ haplotypes were treated as single units for association and clustering. Across 398 genotyped donors of the cohort, an average of roughly 250,000 unique TCR beta nucleotide sequences per donor were sequenced, and 15% to 20% of those sequences were non-productive. The investigation overall reported the following: In vitro tests confirmed that a few of the cytomegalovirus-associated TCR beta chains recognize cytomegalovirus antigens. In a later analysis, around 17,000 TCR beta sequences were associated with specific HLA alleles at a false discovery rate of 0.05. In a later analysis, most CMV-associated TCR beta chains were found to appear HLA-restricted, with HLA associations seemingly driven largely by CMV exposure. Immune exposure information for the cohort was limited to CMV serostatus. It was suggested by the authors that the approach could potentially be generalized to other disease states and immunological phenotypes. In a later genetic analysis, a missense DCLRE1C variant was associated with V-gene and J-gene trimming of TCR beta chains, and the association was replicated in an independent cohort. Linkage disequilibrium might explain the correlated functional status among segregating V segments, but an unknown experimental factor could not be ruled out. In both the original and validation cohorts, the classifier was reported to diagnose cytomegalovirus status with high specificity and sensitivity. An earlier analysis of approximately 600 of the donors showed that most TCR beta V segments appeared in productive rearrangements either about 87% or about 30% of the time, which broadly matched IMGT annotations. Because HLA typing was unavailable for some donors at each locus, only the typed subset was used in association tests. In a later analysis, HLA-associated TCR beta chains showed more clonal expansion and lower generation probabilities than non-associated chains that were equally common. The sequencing pipeline was judged likely to have produced a cluster of highly shared sequence variants as a technical artifact. Compared with the approximately 600-donor mean, donors in an Asian-associated ancestry cluster had fewer N-insertions in productive TCRs, according to a later genetic analysis. In a later analysis, TCR association rates were found to vary across HLA loci, with the most associated TCRs seen for DRB1 alleles and the fewest for HLA-C alleles. The study gave a list of under 200 TCR beta chains associated with cytomegalovirus. A later analysis reported that several top co-occurrence clusters appeared linked to parvovirus B19, influenza, CMV and Epstein-Barr virus. The 87-base-pair reads could not distinguish some IMGT-functional V segments, including TRBV6-2 and TRBV6-3, so those segments were excluded. The earlier analysis of some 560 of the donors excluded seventeen rarely observed V segments, including chromosome 9 orphons, because counts were too low. Most TCR sequences were seen in very few donors, while some public TCRs were found in many individuals. A further reported finding was that TCR beta sequences accurately predicted the HLA-A and HLA-B alleles for most subjects in the first cohort. Sequencing depth was assumed to be roughly uniform across donors in the presence/absence analyses, though that assumption may not hold. In this cohort, only TCR beta chains were sequenced, and detectable features were limited by the absence of alpha or paired-chain data. When HLA alleles, especially DR and DQ, strongly co-occurred, attributing TCR associations to individual alleles was difficult.

The method was the immunoSEQ multiplex PCR assay. The multiplex PCR relied on a mix of 60 forward primers for TCR Vbeta segments and 13 reverse primers for TCR Jbeta segments. Amplification of the CDR3 region of rearranged TCR beta genes was performed with a multiplex PCR assay on genomic DNA. Amplified TCR beta libraries were sequenced as 87-base-pair reads on the Illumina HiSeq System. The source study handled its data this way. A later analysis counted about 82 million unique TCR beta chains across the 500 to 850 repertoires, and around 9.9 million of these chains were shared by at least two donors. To remove PCR and sequencing errors, raw reads were error-corrected and collapsed into unique sequences using a nearest-neighbor algorithm that merged closely related sequences. Alignment of CDR3 sequences to IMGT reference sequences was used to assign V, D and J gene segments. For a sequence to be retained, at least a six-nucleotide match to both a V gene segment and a J gene segment was required. A rearrangement counted as productive if the CDR3 had no stop codons and remained in frame with V and J, and every other rearrangement counted as non-productive. CDR3 was defined by IMGT convention, running from the second conserved V-encoded cysteine to the conserved J-encoded phenylalanine. The earlier analysis of 500 to 650 of the donors excluded any sequence lacking an unambiguous match to a single V gene segment. An earlier analysis of fewer than 750 of the donors classified V segments as functional when productive rearrangements were above 56.7% and as segregating when the standard deviation between donors was above 5%. A statistical classification framework was built for diagnosing cytomegalovirus status from the catalog of TCR beta chain sequences. In a later analysis, V and J genes were assigned by comparing TCR nucleotide sequences against IMGT/GENE-DB human TR gene sequences. A later analysis assigned CDR3 sequences and most-parsimonious VDJ recombination scenarios with the TCRdist pipeline. A later analysis defined each TCR beta chain by its CDR3 amino acid sequence plus V-gene family, and excluded reads lacking a unique V-gene family. As a way to deal with suspected cross-contamination and a sequencing artifact, a later analysis dropped 640 or so nucleotide sequences that were highly shared and had low generation probability. A later analysis calculated a clonal expansion index for each public chain from normalized within-repertoire ranks of inferred template counts. In a later analysis, generation probabilities were computed with a VDJ recombination model fitted to out-of-frame rearrangements, and the resulting probabilities were checked against IGoR. In a later analysis, hypergeometric tests were used to score TCR-TCR, TCR-HLA and TCR-CMV co-occurrence, with a repertoire-size bias correction applied to TCR pairs. A later analysis estimated false discovery rates by permuting HLA or CMV assignments 20 times. In a later analysis, co-occurring TCRs were grouped using DBSCAN, with TCRdist sequence similarity added in when clustering inside HLA-allele-positive subsets. Repertoires with fewer than 30,000 or more than 120,000 public chains were left out of co-occurrence clustering, as were about 5 repertoires with anomalous nucleotide sharing. This immuneACCESS table, as held by TCRdb, lists in-frame sequences with V and J called but not all clones. Of the missing ones, under half trace to an unresolved V gene in checked studies; the others have no known cause. Clonal size and the V and J genes are those of that table, whereas D and trimming came from the DNA. The sample table holds about 160,000 clones, of which around three quarters were seen once. In total, the top ten clones hold 3.7% of the sample.

From cysteine to phenylalanine, the CDR3 is 17 amino acids long. The retained sequence is limited to the CDR3, 51 bases, with the frame set at the first base. Based on the germline V gene (reference sequence), the CDR1 and CDR2 sequences are GTSNPN and SVGIG. V is reduced by 1 base and J by 0 bases, leaving a spacing of 13 bases between them. The cohort consisted of 670 or so healthy bone marrow donors. Cohort members were all nominally healthy when sampled, although unrecorded immune exposures were likely present. The donor tested CMV seropositive and was one of the 289 seropositive cohort members. A peripheral blood sample was provided by each donor, and peripheral blood mononuclear cells were used for TCR beta sequencing. The Qiagen DNeasy Blood Extraction Kit was used to extract genomic DNA from the blood cell samples. Concerning this clone itself: The clone's antigen remains unknown. There are no base qualities to consult, and no much larger clone falls within one base.

Sequences were obtained from PBMCs. The chain is assembled from TRBV30 and TRBJ2-6; TRBD1 is a possible D gene, resting on 5 matching bases. This receptor was identified in a young man in good health and CMV-seropositive. The CDR3 loop reads CAWSAKAGFSGANVLTF. The DNA reads as follows: TGTGCCTGGAGTGCCAAGGCAGGGTTCTCTGGGGCCAACGTCCTGACTTTC.